The 14 T cell receptor beta chains presented below share a single source sample, sequenced in a study of regulatory T cells in long-lasting Graves disease. Sample time point: newly diagnosed GD, antithyroid drugs for less than 3 months. Extracted RNA from PBMCs served as the source of the TCR library. According to the study, TCR beta libraries were built with iRepertoire HTBI primers and CDR3-region Arm-PCR. TCRdb re-derived calls from the multiplex PCR reads in MiXCR, one entry per CDR3 protein. The sample lists about 240,000 distinct CDR3 sequences; around 20% were seen once. The material sequenced was peripheral blood mononuclear cells (PBMCs), taken at new diagnosis, from a patient treated with antithyroid drugs. The receptors were gathered from a female donor with Graves disease.

Ten or more counts support this clonotype. This chain uses TRBV11-3 with TRBJ1-2; the match to TRBD1 covers 7 bases. From germline, CDR1 is SGHNT and CDR2 YENEEA. CDR3 length equals 17 residues. J lost 3 bases, V lost 4 bases, and 14 bases had no gene match. CDR3 loop: CASSSIYLTGTYYGYTF. CDR3 in DNA: TGTGCCAGCAGCTCAATATACCTGACAGGGACCTACTATGGCTACACCTTC.

The chain uses TRBV6-2 or TRBV6-3 and TRBJ2-2, with TRBD2 as a possible D gene (5 bases). The CDR3 contains 15 residues. Germline V gene sequence: CDR1 MNHEY, CDR2 SVGEGT. V was cut by 4 bases and J by 3 bases, with 12 bases left in between. CDR3 DNA sequence: TGTGCCAGCAGTTTTGAGGGTTTGTACACCGGGGAGCTGTTTTTT. This encodes CASSFEGLYTGELFF.

This clonotype was seen at least ten times. The V gene is TRBV20-1, the J gene TRBJ1-2, with D perhaps matching TRBD1 (6 bases). Per the germline V gene, CDR1 is DFQATT and CDR2 is SNEGSKA (reference sequence). Trimming shortened V by 0 bases and J by 8 bases, and 16 bases separated the two germline ends. The CDR3 contains 14 residues. The CDR3 DNA reads TGCAGTGCTAGAGACGGTGGGGGCCGGGCAGGCTACACCTTC. Its translation is CSARDGGGRAGYTF.

This clonotype has at least ten counts. V usage is TRBV20-1 and J usage is TRBJ2-5; D uncertain. Trimming removed 7 bases from V and 5 bases from J, with 14 bases in between. The CDR3 totals 12 residues. CDR1 and CDR2 (germline): DFQATT, SNEGSKA (reference sequence). CDR3 DNA sequence: TGCAGTGGCGGAGAGTCCAGGGAGACCCAGTACTTC. It codes for CSGGESRETQYF.

This clonotype came up a few times. The V call is TRBV3-1, the J call TRBJ1-6; no reliable D call. Germline loops: CDR1 LGHDT, CDR2 YNNKEL (reference sequence). The CDR3 consists of 15 residues. Trimming took 1 base from V and 4 from J, leaving 8 bases between them. The CDR3 sequence: CASSQGQQYNSPLHF. In DNA form, the CDR3 reads TGTGCCAGCAGCCAAGGGCAGCAGTATAATTCACCCCTCCACTTT.

This chain joins TRBV20-1 and TRBJ1-4; 9 nucleotides agree with TRBD1. The CDR3 extends over 13 amino acids. The germline CDR1 and CDR2 sequences are DFQATT and SNEGSKA (reference sequence). The J segment lost 9 bases and the V segment lost 6 bases, leaving 8 bases of the junction unmatched. CDR3 DNA sequence: TGCAGTGCCGCGGGGGGACAGGGACAAAAACTGTTTTTT. It translates to CSAAGGQGQKLFF.

The gene calls are TRBV14 and TRBJ1-2; D gene ambiguous. The germline V gene encodes CDR1 SGHDN and CDR2 FVKESK. The V and J ends lost 2 bases and 3 bases respectively, with 7 bases between them. The CDR3 length is 13 residues. CDR3 DNA sequence: TGTGCCAGCAGCCAATTGTACCACTATGGCTACACCTTC. It specifies CASSQLYHYGYTF.

At least ten counts were recorded for this clonotype. The rearrangement joins TRBV10-3 to TRBJ1-5; no clear D gene. Germline V gene sequence: CDR1 ENHRY, CDR2 SYGVKD. Trimming took 4 bases from V and 0 from J, leaving 4 bases between them. The CDR3 is 13 amino acids. CDR3 in amino acids: CAISVGSNQPQHF. DNA of the CDR3: TGTGCCATCAGTGTCGGTAGCAATCAGCCCCAGCATTTT.

This sequence joins TRBV9 and TRBJ1-1, with D hard to call. Germline CDR1 reads SGDLS; CDR2 reads YYNGEE. The CDR3 is 13 residues long. V lost 3 bases, J lost 4 bases, and 10 bases lay in between. CDR3: CASSAGPSTEAFF. The DNA for the CDR3 is TGTGCCAGCAGCGCTGGACCGAGCACTGAAGCTTTCTTT. The complete variable domain, with remaining parts taken from reference TRBV9 and TRBJ1-1, reads DSGVTQTPKHLITATGQRVTLRCSPRSGDLSVYWYQQSLDQGLQFLIQYYNGEERAKGNILERFSAQQFPDLHSELNLSSLELGDSALYFCASSAGPSTEAFFGQGTRLTVV.

This clonotype was found many times. The rearrangement links TRBV11-3 to TRBJ2-7; D is ambiguous. Trimming took 0 bases from V and 9 from J, leaving 15 bases between them. The CDR3 is 14 residues long. CDR1 and CDR2 from the germline V gene are SGHNT and YENEEA. The CDR3 coding sequence is TGTGCCAGCAGCTTAGATGCAGGCTCCCCGACGCAGTACTTC. It yields the protein CASSLDAGSPTQYF. The whole variable domain, filled in from reference TRBV11-3 and TRBJ2-7, reads EAGVVQSPRYKIIEKKQPVAFWCNPISGHNTLYWYLQNLGQGPELLIRYENEEAVDDSQLPKDRFSAERLKGVDSTLKIQPAELGDSAVYLCASSLDAGSPTQYFGPGTRLTVT.

This clonotype was observed a single time. A much larger clone lies one base from this, so it may be a read error. The V and J genes are TRBV28 and TRBJ2-2; either TRBD1 or TRBD2 may supply D (5 bases each). Germline V gene data show CDR1 as MDHEN and CDR2 as SYDVKM. The CDR3 has 15 residues. The CDR3 loop reads CAGSPGTLWTGELFF. The CDR3 DNA sequence: TGTGCCGGCAGTCCCGGGACCCTCTGGACCGGGGAGCTGTTTTTT.

Only one count was recorded for this clonotype. One end of the junction is discordant with germline, which a read error may explain. The rearrangement links TRBV11-1 to TRBJ2-2; D is perhaps TRBD2 (6 bases). There are 18 residues in the CDR3. Germline loops: CDR1 SGHAT, CDR2 FQDESV (reference sequence). The CDR3 reads CVSSFPNSRGANTGELFF. The CDR3 DNA reads as TGTGTCAGCAGCTTCCCAAACTCGCGGGGCGCGAACACCGGGGAGCTGTTTTTT.

This chain connects TRBV27 to TRBJ2-7; TRBD2 agrees at 8 bases. The CDR3 contains 17 residues. Germline values: CDR1 MNHEY, CDR2 SMNVEV (reference sequence). With 3 bases clipped from V and 6 bases from J, the junction kept 16 bases outside the gene matches. The CDR3 DNA is TGTGCCAGCAGTTTTGGAAGCGGGAGATCCCCTCCGATCGAGCAGTACTTC. Protein sequence: CASSFGSGRSPPIEQYF.

V usage is TRBV2 and J usage is TRBJ1-3; TRBD1 might be the D (6 bases). The V gene lost 5 bases and the J gene lost 0 bases, with 11 bases spanning the gap. CDR1 is SNHLY and CDR2 is FYNNEI in the germline V gene. This CDR3 has 15 residues. CDR3 nucleotides: TGTGCCAGCAGTTTGACAGGCCTCTCTGGAAACACCATATATTTT. Its translation: CASSLTGLSGNTIYF.